This entry features one T cell receptor (beta chain) sequence. Produced via immunoSEQ multiplex PCR; TCRdb's table is partial and in-frame only. The table records about 2.2 million clones, about 93% of them present only once. CDR3 length: 14 residues. V lost 7 bases, J lost 1 base, and 13 bases lay in between. Germline loops: CDR1 LNHDA, CDR2 SQIVND (reference sequence). This sample is part of a study of shared clonotypes between healthy human individuals. Naive CD8 cells lacked CD45RO and underwent positive selection for CCR7, leaving out terminally differentiated effector memory CD45RA+ cells. This rearrangement joins TRBV19 to TRBJ1-1; no firm D call. The source is a man between 18 and 29 years old in good health. Some clones in this sample may be carry-over from other donors' samples. Sequencing was done on a sample of naive CD8+ T cells from PBMCs. DNA of the CDR3: TGTGCCAGTACCGACAACCAACGGAACACTGAAGCTTTCTTT. Protein product: CASTDNQRNTEAFF.